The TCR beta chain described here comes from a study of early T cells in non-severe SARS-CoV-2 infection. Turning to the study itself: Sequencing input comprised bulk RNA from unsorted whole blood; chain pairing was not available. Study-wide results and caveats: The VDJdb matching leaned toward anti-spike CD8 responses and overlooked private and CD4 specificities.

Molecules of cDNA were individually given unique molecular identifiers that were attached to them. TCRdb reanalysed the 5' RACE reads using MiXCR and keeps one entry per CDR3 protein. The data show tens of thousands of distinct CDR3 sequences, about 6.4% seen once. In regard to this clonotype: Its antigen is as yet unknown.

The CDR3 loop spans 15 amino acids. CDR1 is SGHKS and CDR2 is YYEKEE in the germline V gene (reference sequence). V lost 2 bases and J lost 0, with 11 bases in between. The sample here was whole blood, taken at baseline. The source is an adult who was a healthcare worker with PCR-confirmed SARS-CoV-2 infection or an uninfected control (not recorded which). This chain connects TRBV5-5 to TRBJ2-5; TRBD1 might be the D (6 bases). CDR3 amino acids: CASSFPQGYQETQYF. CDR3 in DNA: TGTGCCAGCAGCTTCCCACAGGGCTACCAAGAGACCCAGTACTTC.